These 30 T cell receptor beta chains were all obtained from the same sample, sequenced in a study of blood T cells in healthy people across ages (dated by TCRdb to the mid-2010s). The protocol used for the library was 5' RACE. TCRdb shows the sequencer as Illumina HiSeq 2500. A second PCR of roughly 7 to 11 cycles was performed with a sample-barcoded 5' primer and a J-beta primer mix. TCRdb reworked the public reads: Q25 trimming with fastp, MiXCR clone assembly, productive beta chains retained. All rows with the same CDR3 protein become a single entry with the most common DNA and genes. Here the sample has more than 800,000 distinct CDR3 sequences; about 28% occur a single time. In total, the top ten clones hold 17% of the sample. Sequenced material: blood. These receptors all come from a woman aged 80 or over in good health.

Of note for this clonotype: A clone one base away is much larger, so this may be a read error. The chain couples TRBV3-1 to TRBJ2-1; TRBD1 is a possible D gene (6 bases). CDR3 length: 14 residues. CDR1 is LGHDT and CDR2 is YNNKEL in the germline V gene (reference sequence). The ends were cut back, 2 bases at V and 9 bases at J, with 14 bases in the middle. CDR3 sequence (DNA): TGTGCCAGCAGCCAACGACAGTTGGACAGTGAGCAGTTCTTC. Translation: CASSQRQLDSEQFF.

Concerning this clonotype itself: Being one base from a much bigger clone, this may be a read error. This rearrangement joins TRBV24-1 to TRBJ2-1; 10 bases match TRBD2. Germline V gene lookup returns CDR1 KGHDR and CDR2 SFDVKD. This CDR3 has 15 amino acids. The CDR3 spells CGTRSSGGAGNEQFF. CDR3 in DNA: TGTGGCACCAGGTCCAGCGGGGGGGCTGGAAATGAGCAGTTCTTC.

The CDR3 DNA follows: TGCAGTGCCCAAGGGGACCCTAGCACAGATACGCAGTATTTT. This encodes CSAQGDPSTDTQYF. The chain carries TRBV20-1 and TRBJ2-3; D tentatively reads TRBD1 or TRBD2 (5 bases each). V lost 6 bases and J 0 bases, leaving 13 bases between the germline ends. There are 14 residues in the CDR3. From germline, CDR1 is DFQATT and CDR2 SNEGSKA (reference sequence).

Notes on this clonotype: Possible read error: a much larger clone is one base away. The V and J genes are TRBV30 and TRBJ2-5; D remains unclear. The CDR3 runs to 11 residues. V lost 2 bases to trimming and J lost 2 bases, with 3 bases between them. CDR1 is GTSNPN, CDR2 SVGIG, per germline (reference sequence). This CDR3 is CAWSTQETQYF. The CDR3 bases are TGTGCCTGGAGTACACAAGAGACCCAGTACTTC.

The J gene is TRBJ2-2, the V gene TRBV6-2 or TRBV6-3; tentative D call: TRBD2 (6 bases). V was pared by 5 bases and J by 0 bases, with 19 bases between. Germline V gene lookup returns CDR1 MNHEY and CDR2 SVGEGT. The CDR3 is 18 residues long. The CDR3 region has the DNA TGTGCCAGCAGTCGGCGGGACCTTAATCCGGCGAACACCGGGGAGCTGTTTTTT. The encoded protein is CASSRRDLNPANTGELFF.

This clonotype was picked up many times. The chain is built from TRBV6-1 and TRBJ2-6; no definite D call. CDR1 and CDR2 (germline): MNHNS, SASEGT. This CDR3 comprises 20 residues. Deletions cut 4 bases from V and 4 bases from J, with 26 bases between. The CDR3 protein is CASSAFSGPPRKPGANVLTF. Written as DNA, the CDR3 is TGTGCCAGCAGTGCCTTCTCCGGGCCCCCTCGTAAACCAGGGGCCAACGTCCTGACTTTC.

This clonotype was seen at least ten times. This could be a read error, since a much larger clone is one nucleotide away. For the CDR3, the DNA is TGTGCCAGCAGCTTAGGGGCTAGCGGGGGAAAGCAGTACTTC. It specifies CASSLGASGGKQYF. The chain is built from TRBV7-9 and TRBJ2-7, with 10 bases that match TRBD2. The CDR3 runs 14 residues. V gave up 1 base and J gave up 8 bases; unmatched junction bases: 5. The germline V gene encodes CDR1 SEHNR and CDR2 FQNEAQ (reference sequence). Together with reference TRBV7-9 and TRBJ2-7, the CDR3 gives the full variable domain: DTGVSQNPRHKITKRGQNVTFRCDPISEHNRLYWYRQTLGQGPEFLTYFQNEAQLEKSRLLSDRFSAERPKGSFSTLEIQRTEQGDSAMYLCASSLGASGGKQYFGPGTRLTVT.

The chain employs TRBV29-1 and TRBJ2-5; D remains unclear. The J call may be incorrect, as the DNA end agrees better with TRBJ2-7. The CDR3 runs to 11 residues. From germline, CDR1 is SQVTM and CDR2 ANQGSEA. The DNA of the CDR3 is TGCAGCGTTGAGCGAGATTACGAGCAGTACTTC. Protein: CSVERDYEQYF.

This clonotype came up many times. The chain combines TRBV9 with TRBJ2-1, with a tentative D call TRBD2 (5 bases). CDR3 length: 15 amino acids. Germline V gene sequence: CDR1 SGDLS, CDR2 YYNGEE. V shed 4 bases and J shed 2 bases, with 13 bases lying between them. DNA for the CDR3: TGTGCCAGCAGCTCTAGGAACGGGGCCTACAATGAGCAGTTCTTC. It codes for CASSSRNGAYNEQFF.

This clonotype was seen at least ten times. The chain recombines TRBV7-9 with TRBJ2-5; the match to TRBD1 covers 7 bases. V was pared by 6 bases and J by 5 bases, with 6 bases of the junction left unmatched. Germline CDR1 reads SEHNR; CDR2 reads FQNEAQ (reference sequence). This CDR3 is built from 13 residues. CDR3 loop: CASRTTGLETQYF. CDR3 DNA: TGTGCCAGCAGGACGACAGGGCTCGAGACCCAGTACTTC. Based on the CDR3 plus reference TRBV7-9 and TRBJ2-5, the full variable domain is DTGVSQNPRHKITKRGQNVTFRCDPISEHNRLYWYRQTLGQGPEFLTYFQNEAQLEKSRLLSDRFSAERPKGSFSTLEIQRTEQGDSAMYLCASRTTGLETQYFGPGTRLLVL.

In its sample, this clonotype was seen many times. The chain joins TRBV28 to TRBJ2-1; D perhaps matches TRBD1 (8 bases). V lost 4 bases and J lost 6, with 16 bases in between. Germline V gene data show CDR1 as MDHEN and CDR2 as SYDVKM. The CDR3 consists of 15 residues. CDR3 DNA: TGTGCCAGCAGTTCATACAGGGGGGGTCGCAATGAGCAGTTCTTC. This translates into CASSSYRGGRNEQFF.

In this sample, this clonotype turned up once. CDR3 amino acids: CASSETRDTQYF. Here the CDR3 DNA reads TGCGCCAGCAGTGAGACTAGAGATACGCAGTATTTT. The chain joins TRBV10-1 to TRBJ2-3; D possibly corresponds to TRBD2 (5 bases). The CDR3 covers 12 residues. V was pared by 2 bases and J by 5 bases, with 5 bases between. Germline V CDR1 and CDR2: WNHNN, SYGVQD (reference sequence).

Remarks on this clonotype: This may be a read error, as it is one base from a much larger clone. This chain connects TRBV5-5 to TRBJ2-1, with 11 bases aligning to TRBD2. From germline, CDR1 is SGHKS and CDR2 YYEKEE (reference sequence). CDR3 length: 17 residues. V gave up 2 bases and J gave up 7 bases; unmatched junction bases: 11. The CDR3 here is CASSLRWGSGGGNEQFF. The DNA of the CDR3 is TGTGCCAGCAGCTTAAGGTGGGGTAGCGGGGGGGGAAATGAGCAGTTCTTC.

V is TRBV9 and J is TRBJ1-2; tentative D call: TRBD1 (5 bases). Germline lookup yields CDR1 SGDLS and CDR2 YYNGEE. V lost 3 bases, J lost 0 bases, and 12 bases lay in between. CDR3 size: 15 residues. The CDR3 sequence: CASSARAGTNYGYTF. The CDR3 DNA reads TGTGCCAGCAGCGCCAGGGCAGGAACTAACTATGGCTACACCTTC.

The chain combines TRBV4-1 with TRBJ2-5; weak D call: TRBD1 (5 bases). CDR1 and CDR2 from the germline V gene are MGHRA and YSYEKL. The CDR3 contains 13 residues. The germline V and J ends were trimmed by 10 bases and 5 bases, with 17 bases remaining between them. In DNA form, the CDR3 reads TGCGCCACTGCGGACCCAAAGGGGGAGACCCAGTACTTC. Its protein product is CATADPKGETQYF.

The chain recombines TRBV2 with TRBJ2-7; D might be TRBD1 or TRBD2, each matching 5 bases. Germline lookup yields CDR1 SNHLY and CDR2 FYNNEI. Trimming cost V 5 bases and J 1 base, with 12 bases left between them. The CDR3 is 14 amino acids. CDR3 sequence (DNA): TGTGCCAGCAGTACTAGGCAGGGATCCTACGAGCAGTACTTC. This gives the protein CASSTRQGSYEQYF. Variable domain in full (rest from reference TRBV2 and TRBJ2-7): EPEVTQTPSHQVTQMGQEVILRCVPISNHLYFYWYRQILGQKVEFLVSFYNNEISEKSEIFDDQFSVERPDGSNFTLKIRSTKLEDSAMYFCASSTRQGSYEQYFGPGTRLTVT.

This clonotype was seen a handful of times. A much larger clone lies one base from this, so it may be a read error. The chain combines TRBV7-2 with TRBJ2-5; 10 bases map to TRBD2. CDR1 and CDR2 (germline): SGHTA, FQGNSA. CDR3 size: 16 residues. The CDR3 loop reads CVSSLLPSGGKETQYF. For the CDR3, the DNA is TGTGTCAGCAGCTTACTCCCTAGCGGGGGTAAAGAGACCCAGTACTTC.

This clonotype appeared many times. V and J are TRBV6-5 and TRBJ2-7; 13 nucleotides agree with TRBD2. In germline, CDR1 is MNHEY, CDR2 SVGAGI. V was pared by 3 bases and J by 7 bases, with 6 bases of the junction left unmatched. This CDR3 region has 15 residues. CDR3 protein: CASSYTSGGATEQYF. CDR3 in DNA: TGTGCCAGCAGTTATACTAGCGGGGGGGCGACGGAGCAGTACTTC.

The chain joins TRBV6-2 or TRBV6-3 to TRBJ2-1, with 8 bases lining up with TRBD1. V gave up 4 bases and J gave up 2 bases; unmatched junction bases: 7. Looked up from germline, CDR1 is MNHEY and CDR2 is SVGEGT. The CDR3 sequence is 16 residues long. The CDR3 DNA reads TGTGCCAGCAGTTGGAAAAGACAGGGGACCTACAATGAGCAGTTCTTC. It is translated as CASSWKRQGTYNEQFF.

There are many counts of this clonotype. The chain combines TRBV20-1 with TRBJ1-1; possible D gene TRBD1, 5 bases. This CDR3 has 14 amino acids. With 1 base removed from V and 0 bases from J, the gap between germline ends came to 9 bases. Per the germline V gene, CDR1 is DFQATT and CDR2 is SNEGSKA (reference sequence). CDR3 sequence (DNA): TGCAGTGCTAGAGTTAAGGGGATGAACACTGAAGCTTTCTTT. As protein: CSARVKGMNTEAFF.

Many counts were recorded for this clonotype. The CDR3 protein is CASSQGRYDTQYF. The CDR3, as DNA: TGTGCCAGCAGCCAAGGACGTTACGATACGCAGTATTTT. This sequence joins TRBV3-1 and TRBJ2-3, with D unresolved. Germline lookup yields CDR1 LGHDT and CDR2 YNNKEL (reference sequence). The CDR3 is 13 amino acids. V dropped 1 base and J dropped 6 bases, with 8 bases sitting between them.

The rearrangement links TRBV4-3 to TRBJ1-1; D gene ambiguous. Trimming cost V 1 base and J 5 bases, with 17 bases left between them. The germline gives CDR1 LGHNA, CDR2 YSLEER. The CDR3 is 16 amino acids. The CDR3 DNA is TGCGCCAGCAGCCAAGGAGGGTTGTGGGGAGGGACTGAAGCTTTCTTT. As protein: CASSQGGLWGGTEAFF.

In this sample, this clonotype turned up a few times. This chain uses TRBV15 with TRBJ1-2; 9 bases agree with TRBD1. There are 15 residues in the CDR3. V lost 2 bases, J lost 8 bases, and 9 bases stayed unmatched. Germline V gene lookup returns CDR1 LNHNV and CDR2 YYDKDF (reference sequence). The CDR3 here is CATSRTDRGIWGYTF. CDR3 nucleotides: TGTGCCACCAGCAGAACAGACAGGGGGATTTGGGGCTACACCTTC.

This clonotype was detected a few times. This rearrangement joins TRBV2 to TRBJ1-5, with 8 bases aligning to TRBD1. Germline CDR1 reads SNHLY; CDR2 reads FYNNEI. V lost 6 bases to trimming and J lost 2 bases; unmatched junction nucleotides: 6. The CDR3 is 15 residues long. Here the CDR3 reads CASRSPTGGNQPQHF. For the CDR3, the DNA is TGTGCCAGCAGATCCCCGACAGGGGGCAATCAGCCCCAGCATTTT.

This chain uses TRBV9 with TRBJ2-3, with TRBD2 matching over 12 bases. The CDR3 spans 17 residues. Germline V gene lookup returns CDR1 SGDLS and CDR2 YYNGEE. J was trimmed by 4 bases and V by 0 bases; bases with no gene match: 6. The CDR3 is CASSVAPGTSGPDTQYF. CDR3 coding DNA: TGTGCCAGCAGCGTAGCCCCCGGGACTAGCGGGCCAGATACGCAGTATTTT.

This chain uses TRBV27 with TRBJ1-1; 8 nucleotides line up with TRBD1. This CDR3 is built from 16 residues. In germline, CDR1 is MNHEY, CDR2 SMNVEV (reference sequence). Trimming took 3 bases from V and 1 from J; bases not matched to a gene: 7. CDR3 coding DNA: TGTGCCAGCAGTTTCGCGACAGGGGCAGGGAACACTGAAGCTTTCTTT. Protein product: CASSFATGAGNTEAFF.

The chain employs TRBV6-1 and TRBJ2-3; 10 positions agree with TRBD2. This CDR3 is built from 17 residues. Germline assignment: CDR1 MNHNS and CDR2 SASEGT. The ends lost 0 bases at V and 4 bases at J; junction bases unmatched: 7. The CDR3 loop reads CASSEAGISGGADTQYF. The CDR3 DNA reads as TGTGCCAGCAGTGAAGCAGGGATCAGCGGGGGGGCAGATACGCAGTATTTT.

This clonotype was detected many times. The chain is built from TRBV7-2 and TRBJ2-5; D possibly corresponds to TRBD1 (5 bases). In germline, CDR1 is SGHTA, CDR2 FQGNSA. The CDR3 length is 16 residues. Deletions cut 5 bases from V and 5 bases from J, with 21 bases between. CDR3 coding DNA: TGTGCCAGCAGCCCCACGTCCACAGGCCCCGGGGAGACCCAGTACTTC. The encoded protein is CASSPTSTGPGETQYF.

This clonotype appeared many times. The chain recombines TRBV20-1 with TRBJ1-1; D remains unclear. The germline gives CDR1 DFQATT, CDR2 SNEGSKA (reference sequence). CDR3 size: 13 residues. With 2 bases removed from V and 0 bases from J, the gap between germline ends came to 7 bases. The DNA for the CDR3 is TGCAGTGCTAGATTTCCGTTGAACACTGAAGCTTTCTTT. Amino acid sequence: CSARFPLNTEAFF.

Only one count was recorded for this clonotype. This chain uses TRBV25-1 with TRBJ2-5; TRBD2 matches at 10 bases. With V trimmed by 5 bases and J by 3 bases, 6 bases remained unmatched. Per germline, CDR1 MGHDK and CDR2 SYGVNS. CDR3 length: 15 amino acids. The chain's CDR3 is CASSRLLAGEETQYF. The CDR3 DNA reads TGTGCCAGCAGTAGGTTGCTAGCGGGGGAAGAGACCCAGTACTTC.